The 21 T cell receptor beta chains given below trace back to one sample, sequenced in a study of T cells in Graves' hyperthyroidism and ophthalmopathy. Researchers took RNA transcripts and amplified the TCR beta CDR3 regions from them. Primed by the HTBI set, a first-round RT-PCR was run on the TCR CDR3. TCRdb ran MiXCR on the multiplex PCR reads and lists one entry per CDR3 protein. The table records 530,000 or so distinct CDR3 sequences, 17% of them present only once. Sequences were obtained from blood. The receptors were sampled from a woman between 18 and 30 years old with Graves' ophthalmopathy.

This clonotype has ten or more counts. The CDR3 DNA reads as TGTGCCAGCGGTACTAGCCCCTCATACAATGAGCAGTTCTTC. Translating it yields CASGTSPSYNEQFF. The J gene is TRBJ2-1, the V gene TRBV2; D may be TRBD2 (6 bases). Germline V gives CDR1 SNHLY, CDR2 FYNNEI. Trimming left V 8 bases short and J 4 bases short, with 15 bases between. There are 14 residues in the CDR3.

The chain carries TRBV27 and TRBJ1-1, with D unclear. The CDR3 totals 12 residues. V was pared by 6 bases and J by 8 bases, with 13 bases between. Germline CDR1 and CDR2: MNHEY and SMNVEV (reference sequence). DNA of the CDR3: TGTGCCAGCAGGGGGAGGGTGATGGAAGCTTTCTTT. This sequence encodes CASRGRVMEAFF.

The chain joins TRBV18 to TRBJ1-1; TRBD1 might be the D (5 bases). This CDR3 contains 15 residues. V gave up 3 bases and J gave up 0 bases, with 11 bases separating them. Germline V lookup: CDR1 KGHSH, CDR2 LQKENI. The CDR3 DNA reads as TGTGCCAGCTCACCCATGGACAACGTGAACACTGAAGCTTTCTTT. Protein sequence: CASSPMDNVNTEAFF. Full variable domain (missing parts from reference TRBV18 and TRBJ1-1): NAGVMQNPRHLVRRRGQEARLRCSPMKGHSHVYWYRQLPEEGLKFMVYLQKENIIDESGMPKERFSAEFPKEGPSILRIQQVVRGDSAAYFCASSPMDNVNTEAFFGQGTRLTVV.

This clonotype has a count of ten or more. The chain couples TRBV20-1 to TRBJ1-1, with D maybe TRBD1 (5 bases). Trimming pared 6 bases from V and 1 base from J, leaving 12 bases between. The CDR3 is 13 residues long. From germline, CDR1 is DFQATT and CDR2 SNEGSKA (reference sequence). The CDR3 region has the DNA TGCAGTGCCATATTAACAGGGAACACTGAAGCTTTCTTT. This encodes CSAILTGNTEAFF.

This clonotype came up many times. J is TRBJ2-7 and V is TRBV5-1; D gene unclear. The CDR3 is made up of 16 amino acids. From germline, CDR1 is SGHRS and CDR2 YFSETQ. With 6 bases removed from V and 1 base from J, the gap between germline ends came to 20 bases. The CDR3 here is CASTYLYRAPSYEQYF. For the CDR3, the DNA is TGCGCCAGCACCTACCTTTACCGGGCACCATCCTACGAGCAGTACTTC.

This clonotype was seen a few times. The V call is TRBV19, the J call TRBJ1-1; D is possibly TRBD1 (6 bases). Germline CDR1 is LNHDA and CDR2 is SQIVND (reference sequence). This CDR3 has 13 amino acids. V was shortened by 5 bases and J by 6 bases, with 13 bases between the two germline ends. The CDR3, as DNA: TGTGCCAGTAGTGGACAGCTCGCTTCTGAAGCTTTCTTT. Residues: CASSGQLASEAFF.

DNA of the CDR3: TGCGCCAGCACCCTAGAAGGGGGCAACACTGAAGCTTTCTTT. Translated, it gives CASTLEGGNTEAFF. The V gene is TRBV5-1, the J gene TRBJ1-1, with 7 bases identical to TRBD1. Germline V gene data show CDR1 as SGHRS and CDR2 as YFSETQ. CDR3 size: 14 residues. V gave up 6 bases and J gave up 2 bases; unmatched junction bases: 7.

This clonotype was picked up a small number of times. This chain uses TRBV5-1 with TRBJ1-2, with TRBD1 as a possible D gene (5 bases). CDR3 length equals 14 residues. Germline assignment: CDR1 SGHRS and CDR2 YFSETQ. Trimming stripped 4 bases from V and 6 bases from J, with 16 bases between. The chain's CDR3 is CASSPFVEGHGYTF. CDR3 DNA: TGCGCCAGCAGCCCCTTCGTCGAGGGGCATGGCTACACCTTC.

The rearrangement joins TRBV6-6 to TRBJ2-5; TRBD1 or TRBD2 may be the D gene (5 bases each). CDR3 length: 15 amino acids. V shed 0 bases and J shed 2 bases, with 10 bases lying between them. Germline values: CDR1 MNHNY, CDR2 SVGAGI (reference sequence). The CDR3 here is CASSYSTAEQETQYF. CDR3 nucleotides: TGTGCCAGCAGTTACTCGACAGCGGAGCAAGAGACCCAGTACTTC.

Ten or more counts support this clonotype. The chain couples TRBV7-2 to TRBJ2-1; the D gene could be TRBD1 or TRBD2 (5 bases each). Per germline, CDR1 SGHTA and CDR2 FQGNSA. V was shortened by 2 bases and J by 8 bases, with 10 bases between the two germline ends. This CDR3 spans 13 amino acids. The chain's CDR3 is CASSLFVGDEQFF. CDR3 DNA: TGTGCCAGCAGCTTATTCGTGGGGGATGAGCAGTTCTTC.

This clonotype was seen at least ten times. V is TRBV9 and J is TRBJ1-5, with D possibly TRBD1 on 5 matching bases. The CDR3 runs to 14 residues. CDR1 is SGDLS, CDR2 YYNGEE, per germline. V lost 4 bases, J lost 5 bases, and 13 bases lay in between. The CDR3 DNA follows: TGTGCCAGCAGCCCCAGACAGACCGATCAGCCCCAGCATTTT. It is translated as CASSPRQTDQPQHF.

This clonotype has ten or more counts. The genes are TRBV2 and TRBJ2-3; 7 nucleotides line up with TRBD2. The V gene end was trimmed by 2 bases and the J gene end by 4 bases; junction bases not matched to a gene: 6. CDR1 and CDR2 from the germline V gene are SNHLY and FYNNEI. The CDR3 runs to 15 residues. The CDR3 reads CASSELRGRSDTQYF. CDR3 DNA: TGTGCCAGCAGTGAATTGCGGGGGAGATCAGATACGCAGTATTTT.

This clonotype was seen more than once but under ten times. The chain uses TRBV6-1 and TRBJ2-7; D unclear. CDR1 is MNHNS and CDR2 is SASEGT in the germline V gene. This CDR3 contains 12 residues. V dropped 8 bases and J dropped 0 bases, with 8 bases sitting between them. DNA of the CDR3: TGTGCCAGCCAGTCCCTCTCCTACGAGCAGTACTTC. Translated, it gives CASQSLSYEQYF.

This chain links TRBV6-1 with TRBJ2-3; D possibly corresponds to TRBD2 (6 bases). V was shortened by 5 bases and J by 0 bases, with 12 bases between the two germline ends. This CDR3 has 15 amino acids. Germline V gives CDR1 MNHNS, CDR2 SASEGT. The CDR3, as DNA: TGTGCCAGCAGTCAACCGGGACTCAGCACAGATACGCAGTATTTT. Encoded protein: CASSQPGLSTDTQYF.

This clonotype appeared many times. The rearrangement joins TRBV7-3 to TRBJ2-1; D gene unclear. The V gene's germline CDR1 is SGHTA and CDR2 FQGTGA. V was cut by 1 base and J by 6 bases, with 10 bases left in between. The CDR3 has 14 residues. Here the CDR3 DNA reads TGTGCCAGCAGCTTAAACTACGTCTCCAATGAGCAGTTCTTC. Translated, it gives CASSLNYVSNEQFF.

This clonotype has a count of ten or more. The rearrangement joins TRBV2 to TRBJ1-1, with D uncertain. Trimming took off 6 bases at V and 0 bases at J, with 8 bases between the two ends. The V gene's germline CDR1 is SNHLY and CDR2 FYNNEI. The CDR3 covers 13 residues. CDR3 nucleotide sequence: TGTGCCAGCAGCCTCAGACTGAACACTGAAGCTTTCTTT. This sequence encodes CASSLRLNTEAFF.

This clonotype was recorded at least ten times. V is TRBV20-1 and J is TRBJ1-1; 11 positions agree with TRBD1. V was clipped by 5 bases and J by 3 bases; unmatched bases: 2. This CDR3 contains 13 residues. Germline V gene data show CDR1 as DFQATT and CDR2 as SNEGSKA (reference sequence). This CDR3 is CSAGQGADTEAFF. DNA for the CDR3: TGCAGTGCTGGACAGGGGGCGGACACTGAAGCTTTCTTT.

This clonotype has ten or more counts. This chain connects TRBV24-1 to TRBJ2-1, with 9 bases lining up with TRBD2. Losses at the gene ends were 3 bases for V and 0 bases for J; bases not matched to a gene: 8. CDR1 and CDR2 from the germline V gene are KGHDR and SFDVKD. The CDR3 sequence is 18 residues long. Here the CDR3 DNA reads TGTGCCACCAGTGATCCGAAGCGGGGGGTTAGCTCCTACAATGAGCAGTTCTTC. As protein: CATSDPKRGVSSYNEQFF.

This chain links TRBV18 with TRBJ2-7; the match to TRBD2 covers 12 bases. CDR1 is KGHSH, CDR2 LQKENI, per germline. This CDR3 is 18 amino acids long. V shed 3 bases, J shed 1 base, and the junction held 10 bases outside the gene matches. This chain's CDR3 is CASSPRTSGNTLSYEQYF. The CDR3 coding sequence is TGTGCCAGCTCACCTCGGACTAGCGGGAACACCTTATCCTACGAGCAGTACTTC.

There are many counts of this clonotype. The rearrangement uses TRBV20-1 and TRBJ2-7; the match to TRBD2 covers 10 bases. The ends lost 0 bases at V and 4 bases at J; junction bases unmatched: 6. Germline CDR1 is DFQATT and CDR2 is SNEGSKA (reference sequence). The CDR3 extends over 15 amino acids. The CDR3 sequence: CSARDPLAGDYEQYF. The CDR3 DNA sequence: TGCAGTGCTAGAGATCCTCTAGCGGGAGATTACGAGCAGTACTTC.

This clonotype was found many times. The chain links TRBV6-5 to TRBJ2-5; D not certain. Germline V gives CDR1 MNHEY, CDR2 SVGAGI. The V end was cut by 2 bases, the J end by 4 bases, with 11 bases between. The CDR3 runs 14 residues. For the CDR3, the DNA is TGTGCCAGCAGTTACATGGGCTCAGGAGAGACCCAGTACTTC. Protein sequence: CASSYMGSGETQYF.